The clone carrying this TCR beta chain has just a few counts. Its target is not known. This entry is derived from a study of cytomegalovirus exposure and HLA in healthy donors. Study-level information: An analysis done earlier identified about 100 million unique TCR beta sequences from approximately 170 million T cells.

Findings of the study overall: Prior analysis indicated that the majority of TCR beta V segments exhibited productivity approximately 87% or approximately 30% of the time. TCR beta chains numbering under 200 were designated cytomegalovirus-associated.

PCR was performed using 60 Vbeta and 13 Jbeta primers. Using immunoSEQ multiplex PCR, the repertoire was profiled, and TCRdb retains in-frame clones only, with some absent. Seen here are some 140,000 clones, around three quarters observed once, and the top ten hold more than 0.95%. Germline V gene data show CDR1 as SGHKS and CDR2 as YYEKEE (reference sequence). There are 15 residues in the CDR3. V gave up 1 base and J gave up 7 bases, with 12 bases separating them. This sequence originates from a young man in good health and CMV-seronegative. The chain couples TRBV5-5 to TRBJ1-6, with D possibly being TRBD1 (5 bases). Sequencing input: PBMCs. CDR3 residues: CASSLKGRGNSPLHF. CDR3 in DNA: TGTGCCAGCAGCTTGAAGGGAAGGGGAAATTCACCCCTCCACTTT.